This TCR beta chain appears in the sequencing data of a study of T-cell memory formation after mild COVID-19. TCRdb passed the 5' RACE reads through MiXCR, listing each CDR3 protein once. This sample has roughly 250,000 distinct CDR3 sequences; less than 20% occur once, and the top ten carry roughly 3.6%. The CDR3 is made up of 14 amino acids. The V gene lost 5 bases and the J gene lost 4 bases, with 15 bases spanning the gap. Germline CDR1 SGHRS, CDR2 YFSETQ. The chain has TRBV5-1 and TRBJ2-5, with D possibly TRBD1 on 6 matching bases. Sequenced input: PBMCs or a T cell subset sorted from them (not recorded which). The sequence was collected from a man aged 18-30 years who had mild COVID-19 (a few samples of this study predate the infection). Cell type and time point are not known. CDR3 amino acids: CASSSGPRGETQYF. CDR3 coding DNA: TGCGCCAGCAGTTCGGGGCCCAGGGGAGAGACCCAGTACTTC.